What follows are 17 T cell receptor beta chains derived from one specimen sequenced in a study of T cell changes during pregnancy in multiple sclerosis. Here immunoSEQ multiplex PCR was the method, and the copy in TCRdb shows in-frame clones only, minus some. This table has about 60,000 clones, roughly 93% appearing once. Here the sequenced sample was CD8+ T cells from peripheral blood mononuclear cells, taken in the second trimester of pregnancy. The origin of the receptors is a female donor with multiple sclerosis, enrolled in a pregnancy study.

The chain links TRBV10-3 to TRBJ2-1, with D maybe TRBD2 (6 bases). The CDR3 length is 10 residues. Germline V CDR1 and CDR2: ENHRY, SYGVKD. Trimming removed 8 bases from V and 10 bases from J, with 9 bases in between. The CDR3: CAIGEEEQFF. For the CDR3, the DNA is TGTGCCATCGGGGAGGAAGAGCAGTTCTTC.

This chain connects TRBV13 to TRBJ2-1; 12 bases match TRBD2. The V segment lost 3 bases and the J segment 5 bases; nucleotides outside the gene matches: 5. From germline, CDR1 is PRHDT and CDR2 FYEKMQ (reference sequence). The CDR3 is 16 residues long. For the CDR3, the DNA is TGTGCCAGCAGCTTTGAGACTAGCGGGAGAAACAATGAGCAGTTCTTC. This encodes CASSFETSGRNNEQFF.

This chain links TRBV29-1 with TRBJ2-5, with 7 bases matching TRBD1. CDR1 and CDR2 from the germline V gene are SQVTM and ANQGSEA. Losses at the gene ends were 7 bases for V and 2 bases for J; bases not matched to a gene: 4. CDR3 length equals 12 residues. The CDR3 here is CSARGQQETQYF. The CDR3 region has the DNA TGCAGCGCGAGGGGACAGCAAGAGACCCAGTACTTC.

The J gene is TRBJ2-3, the V gene TRBV4-1; 8 nucleotides match TRBD2. V lost 4 bases to trimming and J lost 2 bases; unmatched junction nucleotides: 5. There are 15 residues in the CDR3. Germline assignment: CDR1 MGHRA and CDR2 YSYEKL. The DNA for the CDR3 is TGCGCCAGCAGCCCGGGGGGGCGGGCCACAGATACGCAGTATTTT. This encodes CASSPGGRATDTQYF.

The DNA of the CDR3 is TGCGCCAGCAGCCCAGGGACAGCCTACGAGCAGTACTTC. Protein sequence: CASSPGTAYEQYF. This rearrangement joins TRBV5-1 to TRBJ2-7, with TRBD1 matching 7 bases. V lost 4 bases and J lost 2; bases outside the gene matches: 3. Germline-derived CDR1 and CDR2 are SGHRS and YFSETQ. CDR3 length equals 13 residues.

V gene TRBV5-5 combines with J gene TRBJ2-7; 8 bases align to TRBD1. CDR1 is SGHKS and CDR2 is YYEKEE in the germline V gene (reference sequence). Losses at the gene ends were 4 bases for V and 3 bases for J; bases not matched to a gene: 15. This CDR3 is built from 17 residues. The CDR3 spells CASSPRPQGAEGYEQYF. The CDR3 nucleotides are TGTGCCAGCAGCCCCCGCCCCCAGGGGGCTGAAGGCTACGAGCAGTACTTC.

This clone was recorded at least ten times. The chain recombines TRBV2 with TRBJ2-1, with 7 bases matching TRBD1. V dropped 11 bases and J dropped 3; count of bases not matched to a gene: 4. The germline V gene encodes CDR1 SNHLY and CDR2 FYNNEI. CDR3 length: 12 residues. CDR3 coding DNA: TGTGCCGGACAGGACAGCTACAATGAGCAGTTCTTC. Translated, it gives CAGQDSYNEQFF.

V usage is TRBV19 and J usage is TRBJ2-1; TRBD2 is a possible D gene (5 bases). V lost 9 bases to trimming and J lost 5 bases, with 17 bases between them. The CDR3 loop spans 14 amino acids. CDR1 and CDR2 from the germline V gene are LNHDA and SQIVND (reference sequence). The chain's CDR3 is CASAAGLGNNEQFF. In DNA form, the CDR3 reads TGTGCCAGCGCCGCGGGCCTAGGCAACAATGAGCAGTTCTTC.

This chain uses TRBV7-9 with TRBJ2-1; 8 nucleotides line up with TRBD2. This CDR3 spans 14 amino acids. Germline V gene sequence: CDR1 SEHNR, CDR2 FQNEAQ (reference sequence). V lost 2 bases and J lost 7; bases outside the gene matches: 4. CDR3 bases: TGTGCCAGCAGCTTATGGGAGCGGGGGAATGAGCAGTTCTTC. It codes for CASSLWERGNEQFF.

This clone was seen just once. The chain uses TRBV11-2 and TRBJ2-7; D gene uncertain. V was clipped by 5 bases and J by 3 bases, with 5 bases between them. The V gene's germline CDR1 is SGHAT and CDR2 FQNNGV. The CDR3 is made up of 11 amino acids. DNA of the CDR3: TGTGCCAGCAGCCCGGGCTACGAGCAGTACTTC. Residues: CASSPGYEQYF.

The V call is TRBV19, the J call TRBJ2-7; 7 bases fit TRBD2. The germline gives CDR1 LNHDA, CDR2 SQIVND (reference sequence). The CDR3 is made up of 17 amino acids. J gave up 2 bases and V 3 bases, and 13 bases lay outside the gene matches. CDR3 protein: CASSMGEGAGITYEQYF. CDR3 nucleotides: TGTGCCAGTAGTATGGGCGAAGGAGCGGGAATTACCTACGAGCAGTACTTC.

The CDR3 region has the DNA TGTGCCAGCAGTAAGACTAGCTCCTACGAGCAGTACTTC. Its translation: CASSKTSSYEQYF. V and J are TRBV25-1 and TRBJ2-7; the D gene is possibly TRBD2 (6 bases). V shed 5 bases and J shed 0 bases, with 8 bases lying between them. Germline V gene lookup returns CDR1 MGHDK and CDR2 SYGVNS. The CDR3 consists of 13 residues.

The V gene is TRBV5-1, the J gene TRBJ2-3; 9 bases fit TRBD1. The germline gives CDR1 SGHRS, CDR2 YFSETQ. The V segment lost 0 bases and the J segment 6 bases; nucleotides outside the gene matches: 8. CDR3 length: 16 amino acids. The chain's CDR3 is CASSLGDRVEGDTQYF. CDR3 bases: TGCGCCAGCAGCTTGGGGGACAGGGTTGAAGGGGATACGCAGTATTTT.

This sequence joins TRBV11-2 and TRBJ2-3; 8 bases align to TRBD2. The CDR3 has 16 residues. The V segment lost 5 bases and the J segment 4 bases; nucleotides outside the gene matches: 11. CDR1 is SGHAT, CDR2 FQNNGV, per germline. CDR3 in amino acids: CASSQFSGAGADTQYF. The CDR3 DNA reads as TGTGCCAGCAGCCAATTTAGCGGGGCAGGGGCAGATACGCAGTATTTT. Variable domain in full (rest from reference TRBV11-2 and TRBJ2-3): EAGVAQSPRYKIIEKRQSVAFWCNPISGHATLYWYQQILGQGPKLLIQFQNNGVVDDSQLPKDRFSAERLKGVDSTLKIQPAKLEDSAVYLCASSQFSGAGADTQYFGPGTRLTVL.

V gene TRBV7-9 combines with J gene TRBJ2-5; a possible D gene is TRBD2 (6 bases). The ends were cut back, 10 bases at V and 3 bases at J, with 12 bases in the middle. The CDR3 is made up of 12 amino acids. Germline values: CDR1 SEHNR, CDR2 FQNEAQ (reference sequence). CDR3 DNA: TGTGCCATCCGGGACTTAAAAGAGACCCAGTACTTC. Amino acid sequence: CAIRDLKETQYF.

The V call is TRBV7-9, the J call TRBJ2-5; D perhaps matches TRBD1 (5 bases). The CDR3 sequence is 15 residues long. Trimming pared 6 bases from V and 0 bases from J, leaving 14 bases between. The germline V gene encodes CDR1 SEHNR and CDR2 FQNEAQ (reference sequence). The CDR3 DNA follows: TGTGCCAGCAGGCTCTCCCCGACAGACCAAGAGACCCAGTACTTC. Protein product: CASRLSPTDQETQYF. Full variable domain (missing parts from reference TRBV7-9 and TRBJ2-5): DTGVSQNPRHKITKRGQNVTFRCDPISEHNRLYWYRQTLGQGPEFLTYFQNEAQLEKSRLLSDRFSAERPKGSFSTLEIQRTEQGDSAMYLCASRLSPTDQETQYFGPGTRLLVL.

CDR3 bases: TGTGCCAGCAGCCGCGACAGGGGACGGATGAATGAGCAGTTCTTC. This encodes CASSRDRGRMNEQFF. This chain uses TRBV7-8 with TRBJ2-1, with 8 positions matching TRBD1. The V gene's germline CDR1 is SGHVS and CDR2 FQNEAQ. The CDR3 consists of 15 residues. With 5 bases clipped from V and 7 bases from J, the junction kept 10 bases outside the gene matches. Full variable domain (missing parts from reference TRBV7-8 and TRBJ2-1): GAGVSQSPRYKVAKRGQDVALRCDPISGHVSLFWYQQALGQGPEFLTYFQNEAQLDKSGLPSDRFFAERPEGSVSTLKIQRTQQEDSAVYLCASSRDRGRMNEQFFGPGTRLTVL.